This T cell receptor beta chain was captured by sequencing in a study of cytomegalovirus exposure and HLA in healthy donors. PCR was performed using 60 Vbeta and 13 Jbeta primers. Clones were read by immunoSEQ multiplex PCR, and TCRdb kept only the in-frame ones, dropping some. In the table there are some 97,000 clones, about four fifths of which are singletons. The CDR3 is 17 residues long. CDR1 and CDR2 from the germline V gene are SGHRS and YFSETQ. Germline trimming cut 2 bases from V and 4 bases from J; bases unmatched to any gene: 8. This clonotype was obtained from a female donor in good health and CMV-seropositive. J is TRBJ2-7 and V is TRBV5-1; TRBD2 agrees at 14 bases. What was sequenced was PBMCs. The CDR3 reads CASSFGLAGGSGYEQYF. In DNA form, the CDR3 reads TGCGCCAGCAGCTTCGGACTAGCGGGAGGTTCGGGGTACGAGCAGTACTTC.